This TCR beta chain came from a study of T cells in Graves' hyperthyroidism and ophthalmopathy. TCR beta CDR3 sequences were amplified from RNA transcripts. TCR CDR3 underwent first-round RT-PCR with the HTBI primer set. MiXCR was run by TCRdb on the multiplex PCR reads, yielding one entry per CDR3 protein. This table has around 500,000 distinct CDR3 sequences, 14% appearing once. Over 9 ml of fresh peripheral blood supplied the PBMCs. At least ten counts were recorded for this clonotype. The antigen is not known. Germline V gene lookup returns CDR1 SNHLY and CDR2 FYNNEI. V lost 2 bases, J lost 5 bases, and 10 bases lay in between. This CDR3 spans 14 amino acids. Whole-study findings and limits: Blood also carried most thyroid clonotypes expanded above 0.001. A model of 13 V-J features distinguished ophthalmopathy from stable hyperthyroidism.

The chain employs TRBV2 and TRBJ1-5, with a tentative D call TRBD1 (5 bases). The sequencing input was blood. The clonotype comes from a young woman with Graves' hyperthyroidism. CDR3 sequence reads: CASSEQGQYQPQHF. The CDR3 DNA sequence: TGTGCCAGCAGTGAACAGGGTCAGTATCAGCCCCAGCATTTT.